The 3 T cell receptor beta chains reported below all come from one sample, sequenced in a study of OX40 agonist ivuxolimab in advanced cancers. The library was made by the immunoSEQ multiplex PCR assay. Not all clones reach the TCRdb copy of this immuneACCESS table, which keeps in-frame sequences only. Checked studies attribute under half of the gap to unresolved V genes and leave the rest unexplained. A total of some 58,000 clones appear in this sample, approximately 90% of them only once. The ten largest clonotypes hold more than 0.55% of the sample. The source material was CD4+ or CD8+ T cells sorted from blood, sampled in a trial of the OX40 agonist ivuxolimab. The receptors stem from an adult with an advanced solid tumor such as melanoma, head and neck, liver or kidney cancer.

This rearrangement joins TRBV10-3 to TRBJ2-5; no clear D. CDR3 length: 12 amino acids. Per the germline V gene, CDR1 is ENHRY and CDR2 is SYGVKD. Trimming left V 3 bases short and J 5 bases short, with 7 bases between. DNA for the CDR3: TGTGCCATCAGTGACCAAATGGAGACCCAGTACTTC. Its translation: CAISDQMETQYF.

For the CDR3, the DNA is TGTGCCAGCAGCATCCAACAGGGGGCCGGGGAGCTGTTTTTT. Its translation is CASSIQQGAGELFF. This sequence joins TRBV9 and TRBJ2-2; 8 bases are a match to TRBD1. V shed 4 bases, J shed 6 bases, and the junction held 5 bases outside the gene matches. Germline V lookup: CDR1 SGDLS, CDR2 YYNGEE. The CDR3 sequence is 14 residues long.

The rearrangement links TRBV10-3 to TRBJ1-1, with TRBD1 identical over 7 bases. This CDR3 comprises 12 residues. With V trimmed by 4 bases and J by 5 bases, 1 base remained unmatched. From germline, CDR1 is ENHRY and CDR2 SYGVKD. The CDR3 region is CAISGQGTEAFF. The CDR3, as DNA: TGTGCCATCAGTGGACAGGGTACTGAAGCTTTCTTT.